The rows below give T cell receptor beta chains drawn from one sample of a study of blood T cell repertoires in COVID-19. Generated by immunoSEQ multiplex PCR, the TCRdb table keeps only in-frame clones and is missing some. The sample consists of under 200,000 clones, 80% to 85% of them appearing once. The sample was peripheral blood. The source of these receptors is a man in his 70s with active or convalescent COVID-19. The CDR3 runs from the conserved cysteine through the conserved F or W. The D gene is left open where the match is weak. Expanded clones are given a class, and other clones once, few, many or no size at all.

j_gene: TRBJ1-1; v_gene: TRBV18; abundance: -; d_gene: TRBD1; CDR3aa: CASSPRTGSNTEAFF; CDR3nt: TGTGCCAGCTCACCCCGGACAGGATCGAACACTGAAGCTTTCTTT
j_gene: TRBJ2-5; v_gene: TRBV7-9; abundance: -; d_gene: -; CDR3aa: CASSSGTPYQETQYF; CDR3nt: TGTGCCAGCAGCTCTGGGACACCGTATCAAGAGACCCAGTACTTC
j_gene: TRBJ2-7; v_gene: TRBV28; abundance: -; d_gene: TRBD2; CDR3aa: CASSPPSGGSSYEQYF; CDR3nt: TGTGCCAGCAGCCCCCCTAGCGGGGGGAGCTCCTACGAGCAGTACTTC
j_gene: TRBJ1-5; v_gene: TRBV6-2/TRBV6-3; abundance: -; d_gene: TRBD1; CDR3aa: CASSYSGQDNQPQHF; CDR3nt: TGTGCCAGCAGTTACTCCGGACAGGACAATCAGCCCCAGCATTTT
j_gene: TRBJ2-1; v_gene: TRBV5-1; abundance: -; d_gene: TRBD2; CDR3aa: CASTIAGGYNEQFF; CDR3nt: TGCGCCAGCACAATAGCGGGGGGCTACAATGAGCAGTTCTTC
j_gene: TRBJ2-7; v_gene: TRBV19; abundance: -; d_gene: -; CDR3aa: CASSIPGRVSEQYF; CDR3nt: TGTGCCAGTAGTATTCCTGGCAGGGTGAGTGAGCAGTACTTC
j_gene: TRBJ1-1; v_gene: TRBV11-2; abundance: once; d_gene: TRBD1; CDR3aa: CASRRGRWDTEAFF; CDR3nt: TGTGCCAGCAGGAGGGGGCGGTGGGACACTGAAGCTTTCTTT
j_gene: TRBJ1-6; v_gene: TRBV6-5; abundance: few; d_gene: TRBD1; CDR3aa: CASSRDRLSPLHF; CDR3nt: TGTGCCAGCAGTCGGGACAGACTTTCACCCCTCCACTTT
j_gene: TRBJ2-5; v_gene: TRBV5-1; abundance: -; d_gene: TRBD1; CDR3aa: CASSQGTGDQETQYF; CDR3nt: TGCGCCAGCAGCCAAGGGACAGGGGACCAAGAGACCCAGTACTTC
j_gene: TRBJ1-1; v_gene: TRBV14; abundance: -; d_gene: -; CDR3aa: CASSQWTARSTEAFF; CDR3nt: TGTGCCAGCAGCCAATGGACAGCCAGAAGCACTGAAGCTTTCTTT
j_gene: TRBJ1-2; v_gene: TRBV13; abundance: -; d_gene: TRBD1; CDR3aa: CASSTGQGEYTF; CDR3nt: TGTGCCAGCAGCACCGGACAGGGGGAGTACACCTTC
j_gene: TRBJ2-3; v_gene: TRBV2; abundance: once; d_gene: TRBD2; CDR3aa: CASGRDLGRTDTQYF; CDR3nt: TGTGCCAGCGGGAGGGACTTGGGGAGGACAGATACGCAGTATTTT
j_gene: TRBJ1-1; v_gene: TRBV21-1; abundance: once; d_gene: -; CDR3aa: CASSKVGDRLILVNTEAFF; CDR3nt: TGTGCCAGCAGCAAAGTGGGGGACAGATTAATTTTGGTGAACACTGAAGCTTTCTTT
j_gene: TRBJ2-1; v_gene: TRBV7-2; abundance: few; d_gene: TRBD1; CDR3aa: CASMQGAWGYNEQFF; CDR3nt: TGTGCCAGCATGCAGGGGGCGTGGGGGTACAATGAGCAGTTCTTC
j_gene: TRBJ2-3; v_gene: TRBV7-2; abundance: -; d_gene: -; CDR3aa: CASSFRDTQRGDTQYF; CDR3nt: TGTGCCAGCAGCTTCCGGGACACCCAAAGGGGAGATACGCAGTATTTT
j_gene: TRBJ1-4; v_gene: TRBV28; abundance: -; d_gene: TRBD1; CDR3aa: CASRTTGGGEKLFF; CDR3nt: TGTGCCAGCAGAACGACAGGGGGCGGTGAAAAACTGTTTTTT
j_gene: TRBJ2-2; v_gene: TRBV3-1/TRBV3-2; abundance: -; d_gene: -; CDR3aa: CASSLTPPGELFF; CDR3nt: TGTGCCAGCAGTTTGACACCCCCCGGGGAGCTGTTTTTT
j_gene: TRBJ2-6; v_gene: TRBV5-5; abundance: -; d_gene: -; CDR3aa: CASSSGAGANVLTF; CDR3nt: TGTGCCAGCAGCTCAGGGGCTGGGGCCAACGTCCTGACTTTC
j_gene: TRBJ2-3; v_gene: TRBV29-1; abundance: -; d_gene: -; CDR3aa: CSVDIGRSTDTQYF; CDR3nt: TGCAGCGTCGACATTGGGAGGAGCACAGATACGCAGTATTTT
j_gene: TRBJ1-1; v_gene: TRBV9; abundance: -; d_gene: -; CDR3aa: CASSLLQGDTEAFF; CDR3nt: TGTGCCAGCAGCCTCCTACAGGGTGACACTGAAGCTTTCTTT
j_gene: TRBJ2-3; v_gene: TRBV27; abundance: few; d_gene: -; CDR3aa: CASSPMGLHTDTQYF; CDR3nt: TGTGCCAGCAGTCCCATGGGACTCCACACAGATACGCAGTATTTT
j_gene: TRBJ2-3; v_gene: TRBV5-1; abundance: -; d_gene: TRBD1; CDR3aa: CASSSTGSRDTQYF; CDR3nt: TGCGCCAGCAGCTCGACAGGGTCCAGAGATACGCAGTATTTT
j_gene: TRBJ2-2; v_gene: TRBV19; abundance: few; d_gene: -; CDR3aa: CASSIGGAGRTGELFF; CDR3nt: TGTGCCAGTAGTATAGGGGGAGCGGGCAGGACCGGGGAGCTGTTTTTT
j_gene: TRBJ2-7; v_gene: TRBV7-2; abundance: -; d_gene: -; CDR3aa: CASSSGVLEGNEQYF; CDR3nt: TGTGCCAGCAGCTCAGGGGTCCTAGAGGGTAACGAGCAGTACTTC